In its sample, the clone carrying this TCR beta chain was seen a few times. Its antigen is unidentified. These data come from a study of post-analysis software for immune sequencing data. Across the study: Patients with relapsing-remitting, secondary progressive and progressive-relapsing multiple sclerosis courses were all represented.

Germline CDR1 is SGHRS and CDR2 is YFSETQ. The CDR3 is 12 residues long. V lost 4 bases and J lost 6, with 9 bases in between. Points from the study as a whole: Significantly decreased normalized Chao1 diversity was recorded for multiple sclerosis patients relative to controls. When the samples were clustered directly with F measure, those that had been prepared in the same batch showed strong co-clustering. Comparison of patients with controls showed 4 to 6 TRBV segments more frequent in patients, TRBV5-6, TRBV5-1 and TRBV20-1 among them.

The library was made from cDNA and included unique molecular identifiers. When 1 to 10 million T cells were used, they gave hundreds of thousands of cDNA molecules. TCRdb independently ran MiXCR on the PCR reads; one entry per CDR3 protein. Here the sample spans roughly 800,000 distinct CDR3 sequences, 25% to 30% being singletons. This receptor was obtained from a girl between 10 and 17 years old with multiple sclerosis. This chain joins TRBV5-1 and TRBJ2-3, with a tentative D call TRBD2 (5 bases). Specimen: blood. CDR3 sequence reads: CASSADLDTQYF. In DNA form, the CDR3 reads TGCGCCAGCAGCGCGGACTTGGATACGCAGTATTTT. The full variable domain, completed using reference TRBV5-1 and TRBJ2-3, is KAGVTQTPRYLIKTRGQQVTLSCSPISGHRSVSWYQQTPGQGLQFLFEYFSETQRNKGNFPGRFSGRQFSNSRSEMNVSTLELGDSALYLCASSADLDTQYFGPGTRLTVL.